The 27 T cell receptor beta chains in this list originate from one sample, sequenced in a study of cytomegalovirus exposure and HLA in healthy donors. The PCR contained 60 Vbeta and 13 Jbeta primers. Data came from immunoSEQ multiplex PCR; TCRdb stores just in-frame clones and leaves some out. The table records approximately 150,000 clones, roughly three quarters of them present only once. The specimen was PBMCs. The receptors come from a male donor in good health and CMV-seropositive.

The V call is TRBV6-1, the J call TRBJ1-2; 10 bases match TRBD1. The V gene end was trimmed by 6 bases and the J gene end by 4 bases; junction bases not matched to a gene: 5. Germline CDR1 and CDR2: MNHNS and SASEGT. This CDR3 has 14 residues. CDR3 coding DNA: TGTGCCAGCAGGGACAGGGGGGTAAGCTATGGCTACACCTTC. It encodes CASRDRGVSYGYTF.

The chain carries TRBV6-4 and TRBJ1-1; 9 nucleotides match TRBD1. This CDR3 has 15 amino acids. Germline V gene sequence: CDR1 MRHNA, CDR2 SNTAGT. After removal of 6 bases from V and 1 base from J, the junction contained 6 bases not matched to a gene. As DNA, the CDR3 is TGTGCCAGCAGACGGGACAGGGCTGGGAACACTGAAGCTTTCTTT. Protein product: CASRRDRAGNTEAFF.

The V call is TRBV18, the J call TRBJ1-1, with TRBD1 as a possible D gene (6 bases). The CDR3 is made up of 12 amino acids. Germline lookup yields CDR1 KGHSH and CDR2 LQKENI. The V end lost 9 bases, the J end lost 4 bases, and 12 bases lay between the germline ends. Here the CDR3 DNA reads TGTGCCAGTTCCCAGGGGCGCACTGAAGCTTTCTTT. It specifies CASSQGRTEAFF.

The V call is TRBV5-6, the J call TRBJ1-2; D uncertain. The CDR3 is 13 residues long. CDR1 SGHDT and CDR2 YYEEEE come from the germline V gene. Trimming removed 0 bases from V and 8 bases from J, with 11 bases in between. The chain's CDR3 is CASSLVRGEGYTF. The DNA of the CDR3 is TGTGCCAGCAGCTTGGTGCGAGGAGAGGGCTACACCTTC.

This clone is a singleton in its sample. The V call is TRBV4-1, the J call TRBJ2-1; TRBD2 matches 10 bases. Germline-derived CDR1 and CDR2 are MGHRA and YSYEKL. The CDR3 extends over 15 amino acids. J was trimmed by 2 bases and V by 4 bases; bases with no gene match: 2. The CDR3 region is CASSPSGGAYNEQFF. The CDR3 coding sequence is TGCGCCAGCAGCCCCAGCGGGGGGGCCTACAATGAGCAGTTCTTC.

The rearrangement joins TRBV6-1 to TRBJ2-1; 10 bases match TRBD1. Germline lookup yields CDR1 MNHNS and CDR2 SASEGT. The CDR3 length is 16 residues. Unmatched junction bases numbered 6, after V lost 1 base and J lost 6 bases. The CDR3 nucleotides read TGTGCCAGCAGTGAAGGTGGGGACAGGGGTCTCAATGAGCAGTTCTTC. Protein sequence: CASSEGGDRGLNEQFF.

Here the CDR3 reads CASSPVGAGAYEQYF. The CDR3 DNA is TGCGCCAGCAGCCCAGTGGGGGCCGGCGCCTACGAGCAGTACTTC. This chain links TRBV4-1 with TRBJ2-7; D may be TRBD1 (6 bases). The V gene lost 4 bases and the J gene lost 2 bases, with 15 bases spanning the gap. Germline CDR1 MGHRA, CDR2 YSYEKL. This CDR3 is built from 15 residues.

J is TRBJ1-3 and V is TRBV9; D remains ambiguous. Trimming took 1 base from V and 4 from J, leaving 12 bases between them. CDR3 size: 15 residues. Germline loops: CDR1 SGDLS, CDR2 YYNGEE. The CDR3 reads CASSVNLEAGNTIYF. CDR3 coding DNA: TGTGCCAGCAGCGTAAACCTCGAAGCCGGAAACACCATATATTTT.

This chain joins TRBV2 and TRBJ1-5, with 7 bases that match TRBD1. CDR1 is SNHLY and CDR2 is FYNNEI in the germline V gene. The CDR3 is 13 amino acids. With V trimmed by 7 bases and J by 7 bases, 7 bases remained unmatched. The CDR3 spells CASNTIGGQPQHF. The CDR3 region has the DNA TGTGCCAGCAACACCATAGGGGGCCAGCCCCAGCATTTT.

This clone appeared a few times. This chain links TRBV6-5 with TRBJ1-6; 7 nucleotides match TRBD1. This CDR3 spans 13 amino acids. Germline loops: CDR1 MNHEY, CDR2 SVGAGI. V was clipped by 6 bases and J by 10 bases; unmatched bases: 6. The CDR3, as DNA: TGTGCCAGCAGGTCCAACAGGGGCTCACCCCTCCACTTT. It is translated as CASRSNRGSPLHF.

The rearrangement joins TRBV2 to TRBJ2-5; 12 bases fit TRBD1. Germline V lookup: CDR1 SNHLY, CDR2 FYNNEI. V lost 6 bases to trimming and J lost 4 bases; unmatched junction nucleotides: 6. The CDR3 is made up of 15 amino acids. The DNA for the CDR3 is TGTGCCAGCAGCCCCGGGACAGGGGGCTCAGAGACCCAGTACTTC. Translated: CASSPGTGGSETQYF.

This clone was picked up a small number of times. The gene calls are TRBV5-6 and TRBJ2-2; a possible D gene is TRBD2 (6 bases). Trimming left V 2 bases short and J 5 bases short, with 16 bases between. CDR3 size: 16 residues. Germline CDR1 is SGHDT and CDR2 is YYEEEE. The DNA for the CDR3 is TGTGCCAGCAGCTTTTCATCCCAGGGAGGAACCGGGGAGCTGTTTTTT. Its translation: CASSFSSQGGTGELFF.

This chain uses TRBV30 with TRBJ2-2; D uncertain. CDR1 and CDR2 from the germline V gene are GTSNPN and SVGIG (reference sequence). This CDR3 has 15 amino acids. V lost 4 bases to trimming and J lost 3 bases, with 15 bases between them. CDR3 in DNA: TGTGCCTGGACCCAAACCACGGCGGACACCGGGGAGCTGTTTTTT. It yields the protein CAWTQTTADTGELFF.

The chain carries TRBV18 and TRBJ1-2, with 7 bases matching TRBD1. The length of the CDR3 is 15 residues. V shed 2 bases and J 7 bases; nucleotides not matched to a gene: 10. CDR1 is KGHSH and CDR2 is LQKENI in the germline V gene. Written as DNA, the CDR3 is TGTGCCAGCTCACCAGAGCTCGGAGGGGGCAGTGGCTACACCTTC. It codes for CASSPELGGGSGYTF.

The chain is built from TRBV5-1 and TRBJ2-7, with a possible D match to TRBD1 (6 bases). This CDR3 is built from 16 residues. Germline V gene lookup returns CDR1 SGHRS and CDR2 YFSETQ. The germline V and J ends were trimmed by 1 base and 5 bases, with 19 bases remaining between them. The CDR3 here is CASSLRPRDKTHEQYF. The CDR3 nucleotides are TGCGCCAGCAGCTTGAGACCCCGGGACAAGACTCACGAGCAGTACTTC.

This chain connects TRBV7-2 to TRBJ2-5; tentatively, D is TRBD2 (5 bases). The CDR3 sequence is 14 residues long. Germline assignment: CDR1 SGHTA and CDR2 FQGNSA. The V gene lost 5 bases and the J gene lost 5 bases, with 15 bases spanning the gap. The CDR3: CASSPGGGWETQYF. CDR3 nucleotides: TGTGCCAGCAGCCCAGGAGGAGGCTGGGAGACCCAGTACTTC.

V and J are TRBV5-6 and TRBJ1-2; 8 positions match TRBD1. This CDR3 has 13 amino acids. CDR1 and CDR2 from the germline V gene are SGHDT and YYEEEE. V dropped 2 bases and J dropped 7; count of bases not matched to a gene: 4. CDR3 sequence reads: CASSFGQGGGYTF. In DNA form, the CDR3 reads TGTGCCAGCAGCTTCGGACAGGGCGGTGGCTACACCTTC.

This clone was recorded once. This chain connects TRBV4-3 to TRBJ2-7; TRBD2 agrees at 8 bases. The germline gives CDR1 LGHNA, CDR2 YSLEER. There are 17 residues in the CDR3. V gave up 0 bases and J gave up 3 bases; unmatched junction bases: 10. The CDR3 coding sequence is TGCGCCAGCAGCCAAGACTTCGGGCGGGGGGAATACTACGAGCAGTACTTC. It yields the protein CASSQDFGRGEYYEQYF.

The V gene is TRBV27, the J gene TRBJ2-1; D is unclear. Germline lookup yields CDR1 MNHEY and CDR2 SMNVEV (reference sequence). The V end was cut by 3 bases, the J end by 0 bases, with 6 bases between. The CDR3 runs 14 residues. CDR3 loop: CASSFFSSYNEQFF. CDR3 bases: TGTGCCAGCAGTTTCTTTAGCTCCTACAATGAGCAGTTCTTC.

V is TRBV9 and J is TRBJ2-1; TRBD2 matches 7 bases. Germline trimming cut 0 bases from V and 4 bases from J; bases unmatched to any gene: 10. CDR1 is SGDLS, CDR2 YYNGEE, per germline. CDR3 size: 17 residues. CDR3 nucleotides: TGTGCCAGCAGCGTAGGATGGGGGGGGGACCTTTACAATGAGCAGTTCTTC. Translation gives CASSVGWGGDLYNEQFF.

V gene TRBV9 combines with J gene TRBJ2-6; no clear D gene. V dropped 4 bases and J dropped 0 bases, with 14 bases sitting between them. The germline V gene has CDR1 SGDLS and CDR2 YYNGEE. There are 17 residues in the CDR3. The CDR3 region has the DNA TGTGCCAGCAGCCTTAATCAGGTTTTCTCTGGGGCCAACGTCCTGACTTTC. Protein: CASSLNQVFSGANVLTF. Variable domain in full (rest from reference TRBV9 and TRBJ2-6): DSGVTQTPKHLITATGQRVTLRCSPRSGDLSVYWYQQSLDQGLQFLIQYYNGEERAKGNILERFSAQQFPDLHSELNLSSLELGDSALYFCASSLNQVFSGANVLTFGAGSRLTVL.

This rearrangement joins TRBV4-2 to TRBJ1-1; 9 bases match TRBD1. The CDR3 sequence is 15 residues long. V trimming: 1 base; J trimming: 11 bases; junction bases outside the gene matches: 11. From germline, CDR1 is LGHNA and CDR2 YNFKEQ. The CDR3 here is CASSQVGEQGAYAFF. In DNA form, the CDR3 reads TGTGCCAGCAGCCAAGTAGGGGAACAGGGGGCGTATGCTTTCTTT.

This clone has at least ten counts. The V gene is TRBV4-2, the J gene TRBJ2-1; TRBD2 agrees at 15 bases. The V gene's germline CDR1 is LGHNA and CDR2 YNFKEQ. The CDR3 runs to 16 residues. V was pared by 1 base and J by 6 bases, with 1 base of the junction left unmatched. Here the CDR3 reads CASSQGTSGGANEQFF. CDR3 in DNA: TGTGCCAGCAGCCAAGGGACTAGCGGGGGGGCCAATGAGCAGTTCTTC.

The V and J genes are TRBV5-4 and TRBJ1-1; the match to TRBD1 covers 8 bases. CDR3 length: 14 amino acids. V lost 1 base and J lost 1; bases outside the gene matches: 0. Germline CDR1 reads SGHNT; CDR2 reads YYREEE (reference sequence). CDR3 in amino acids: CASSLTGGNTEAFF. The CDR3 nucleotides read TGTGCCAGCAGCTTGACAGGGGGGAACACTGAAGCTTTCTTT.

The chain uses TRBV6-6 and TRBJ1-2, with D perhaps matching TRBD1 (5 bases). There are 14 residues in the CDR3. Deletions cut 5 bases from V and 4 bases from J, with 14 bases between. Germline values: CDR1 MNHNY, CDR2 SVGAGI (reference sequence). CDR3 DNA: TGTGCCAGCAGTACCGGGGGAACAGTCTATGGCTACACCTTC. Protein: CASSTGGTVYGYTF.

J is TRBJ2-6 and V is TRBV2, with TRBD2 as a possible D gene (6 bases). V gave up 11 bases and J gave up 0 bases, with 11 bases separating them. The CDR3 extends over 14 amino acids. The germline V gene has CDR1 SNHLY and CDR2 FYNNEI. CDR3 sequence: CARGLASGANVLTF. The CDR3, as DNA: TGTGCCCGGGGGTTGGCCTCTGGGGCCAACGTCCTGACTTTC. Full variable domain (remainder filled in from reference TRBV2 and TRBJ2-6): EPEVTQTPSHQVTQMGQEVILRCVPISNHLYFYWYRQILGQKVEFLVSFYNNEISEKSEIFDDQFSVERPDGSNFTLKIRSTKLEDSAMYFCARGLASGANVLTFGAGSRLTVL.

The genes are TRBV2 and TRBJ1-1; the D is unclear. Trimming cost V 8 bases and J 9 bases, with 19 bases left between them. Germline V lookup: CDR1 SNHLY, CDR2 FYNNEI. The CDR3 extends over 13 amino acids. The CDR3 coding sequence is TGTGCCAGCTCTACGGGGAGGCGGAGCAAAGCTTTCTTT. It is translated as CASSTGRRSKAFF.